The clone carrying this T cell receptor (beta chain) was picked up one time. This entry belongs to a study of control samples from healthy donors and cancer patients. Sequenced by immunoSEQ multiplex PCR; TCRdb stores in-frame clones only, minus some. The table has roughly 120,000 clones, approximately 93% seen once. The clonotype originates from a man aged 30 to 45 in good health. Sequenced input: blood.

This CDR3 is CQDARSNQPQHF. CDR3 sequence (DNA): TGCCAGGATGCTCGTAGCAATCAGCCCCAGCATTTT. The chain uses TRBV5-1 and TRBJ1-5; D gene unclear. Germline CDR1 SGHRS, CDR2 YFSETQ. The CDR3 length is 12 residues.